The clone carrying this TCR beta chain appeared many times. The antigen remains undetermined. The sample originates from a study of CD8 T cells in ankylosing spondylitis. V lost 8 bases and J lost 6; bases outside the gene matches: 7. Per the germline V gene, CDR1 is MNHEY and CDR2 is SMNVEV (reference sequence). The CDR3 has 14 residues. Whole-study results and caveats: Enrichment of disease-linked clones was reportedly significant in matched ankylosing spondylitis synovial fluid.

TCRdb re-called the 5' RACE reads with MiXCR, one entry per CDR3 protein. The data hold around 230,000 distinct CDR3 sequences, with approximately 8.4% observed a single time. Sequenced material: blood, either unsorted or a sorted T cell fraction (not recorded which). J is TRBJ2-1 and V is TRBV27; 10 nucleotides match TRBD1. The receptor was isolated from a female donor with ankylosing spondylitis or in good health (not recorded which). For the CDR3, the DNA is TGTGCCAGCTCCTTGACAGGGGGCTTCAATGAGCAGTTCTTC. The encoded protein is CASSLTGGFNEQFF.